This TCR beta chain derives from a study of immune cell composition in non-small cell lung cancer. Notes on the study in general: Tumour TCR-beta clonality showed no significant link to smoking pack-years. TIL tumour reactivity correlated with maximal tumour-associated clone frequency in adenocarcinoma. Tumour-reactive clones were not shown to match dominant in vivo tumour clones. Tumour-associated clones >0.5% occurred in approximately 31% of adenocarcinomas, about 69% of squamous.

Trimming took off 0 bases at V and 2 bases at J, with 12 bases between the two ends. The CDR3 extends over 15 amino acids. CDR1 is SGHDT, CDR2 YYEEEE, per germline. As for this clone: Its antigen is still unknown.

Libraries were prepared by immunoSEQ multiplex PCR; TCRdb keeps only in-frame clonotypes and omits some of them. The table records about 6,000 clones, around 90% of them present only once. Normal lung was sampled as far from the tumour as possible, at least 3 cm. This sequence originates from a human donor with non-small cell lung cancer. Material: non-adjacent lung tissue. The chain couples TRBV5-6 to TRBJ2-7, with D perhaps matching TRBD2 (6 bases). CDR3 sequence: CASSLGASATYEQYF. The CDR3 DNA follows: TGTGCCAGCAGCTTGGGAGCTAGCGCTACCTACGAGCAGTACTTC.